This T cell receptor beta chain was sequenced for a study of T cells in Graves' hyperthyroidism and ophthalmopathy. General study points: Expanded thyroid clonotypes (above 0.001) were mostly also found in blood. Ophthalmopathy cases were set apart from stable hyperthyroidism by a 13 V-J model.

This clonotype has ten or more counts. Its antigen remains unknown. The V gene end was trimmed by 10 bases and the J gene end by 7 bases; junction bases not matched to a gene: 8. Germline V gene sequence: CDR1 MNHNS, CDR2 SASEGT. The CDR3 contains 14 residues. Amplified TCR beta CDR3 regions derived from RNA transcripts. TCR CDR3 underwent first-round RT-PCR with the HTBI primer set. TCRdb passed the multiplex PCR reads through MiXCR, listing each CDR3 protein once. The sample records more than 500,000 distinct CDR3 sequences, less than 15% being singletons. This TCR was sampled from a woman aged 35 to 49 with Graves' hyperthyroidism. This chain uses TRBV6-1 with TRBJ2-1; 12 positions agree with TRBD1. Specimen: blood. The CDR3 DNA reads TGTGCCACTACAATGGGACAGGGGGCGAATGAGCAGTTCTTC. Translation: CATTMGQGANEQFF.